The 21 T cell receptor beta chains reported below all come from one sample, sequenced in a study of early T cells in non-severe SARS-CoV-2 infection. Each CDR3 protein gets one entry after TCRdb re-called the 5' RACE reads with MiXCR. The sample gives 52,000 or so distinct CDR3 sequences, under 15% of which show up once; about 1.4% is in the top ten. The sequencing input was whole blood. The receptors shown here come from an adult who was a healthcare worker with PCR-confirmed SARS-CoV-2 infection or an uninfected control (not recorded which).

This sequence joins TRBV7-9 and TRBJ1-5; 9 bases line up with TRBD1. Trimming took 5 bases from V and 0 from J; bases not matched to a gene: 5. CDR1 is SEHNR, CDR2 FQNEAQ, per germline (reference sequence). There are 16 residues in the CDR3. The CDR3 nucleotides read TGTGCCAGCAGCACTGGACAGGGGATTAGCAATCAGCCCCAGCATTTT. Encoded protein: CASSTGQGISNQPQHF.

V is TRBV12-3 or TRBV12-4 and J is TRBJ1-1, with D possibly matching TRBD1 (5 bases). V was clipped by 4 bases and J by 3 bases, with 9 bases between them. This CDR3 comprises 13 residues. The CDR3 is CASSSGRYTEAFF. The CDR3 coding sequence is TGTGCCAGCAGTTCGGGACGGTACACTGAAGCTTTCTTT.

This clonotype was detected many times. This chain links TRBV20-1 with TRBJ2-2, with 8 bases matching TRBD1. V trimming: 3 bases; J trimming: 5 bases; junction bases outside the gene matches: 8. CDR3 length: 15 amino acids. In germline, CDR1 is DFQATT, CDR2 SNEGSKA (reference sequence). The CDR3 region has the DNA TGCAGTGCTAGTATTCCGGGACAGGTTACCGGGGAGCTGTTTTTT. Translation: CSASIPGQVTGELFF.

This clonotype was counted at least ten times. This chain connects TRBV18 to TRBJ2-7; D is possibly TRBD1 (7 bases). The length of the CDR3 is 13 residues. V lost 6 bases to trimming and J lost 0 bases, with 9 bases between them. Germline V lookup: CDR1 KGHSH, CDR2 LQKENI. This chain's CDR3 is CASSRDSSYEQYF. The CDR3 DNA sequence: TGTGCCAGCTCGCGGGACAGCTCCTACGAGCAGTACTTC.

The sample holds many counts of this clonotype. This chain uses TRBV10-2 with TRBJ1-1; TRBD1 is a possible D gene (6 bases). Trimming cost V 2 bases and J 4 bases, with 8 bases left between them. The CDR3 has 13 amino acids. Germline V CDR1 and CDR2: WSHSY, SAAADI. The CDR3 is CASSEVRGTEAFF. The CDR3 nucleotides are TGCGCCAGCAGTGAGGTCAGGGGCACTGAAGCTTTCTTT.

This clonotype came up many times. The J gene is TRBJ2-5, the V gene TRBV6-2 or TRBV6-3; possibly TRBD1 for D (6 bases). V was clipped by 2 bases and J by 13 bases, with 17 bases between them. The germline CDR1 and CDR2 sequences are MNHEY and SVGEGT. This CDR3 has 13 residues. This CDR3 reads CASSYDRRTTSYF. The CDR3 nucleotides read TGTGCCAGCAGTTACGACAGGCGGACAACCTCGTACTTC.

This clonotype was recorded at least ten times. The chain combines TRBV30 with TRBJ2-3; 7 bases map to TRBD2. The V gene's germline CDR1 is GTSNPN and CDR2 SVGIG (reference sequence). Unmatched junction bases numbered 8, after V lost 7 bases and J lost 1 base. There are 14 residues in the CDR3. Here the CDR3 DNA reads TGTGCCTCGGACGGGGGGTTCGGCACAGATACGCAGTATTTT. It encodes CASDGGFGTDTQYF.

The chain couples TRBV4-2 to TRBJ1-1; 9 positions agree with TRBD1. CDR3 length equals 16 residues. Germline values: CDR1 LGHNA, CDR2 YNFKEQ. The junction had 7 bases not matched to a gene; V was cut back by 0 bases and J by 5 bases. The CDR3 is CASSQDPGQGGTEAFF. The CDR3 DNA is TGTGCCAGCAGCCAAGACCCGGGACAGGGAGGAACTGAAGCTTTCTTT.

This clonotype was recorded at least ten times. This chain joins TRBV20-1 and TRBJ2-7; 11 bases are a match to TRBD2. The CDR3 loop spans 18 amino acids. Unmatched junction bases numbered 13, after V lost 1 base and J lost 2 bases. Germline loops: CDR1 DFQATT, CDR2 SNEGSKA (reference sequence). CDR3 loop: CSARAKTSGDLLTYEQYF. CDR3 DNA: TGCAGTGCTAGAGCTAAGACTAGCGGGGACTTGCTAACCTACGAGCAGTACTTC.

This clonotype showed up just a few times. The chain joins TRBV6-5 to TRBJ2-7; TRBD1 might be the D (6 bases). Between the trimmed V and J ends, which lost 4 bases and 2 bases, there was a span of 12 bases. The CDR3 contains 14 residues. Germline values: CDR1 MNHEY, CDR2 SVGAGI. CDR3 sequence reads: CASSSHGQTYEQYF. CDR3 DNA sequence: TGTGCCAGCAGTTCACATGGACAGACCTACGAGCAGTACTTC.

This clonotype came up a few times. This CDR3 reads CASRPTSGGPYEQYF. CDR3 bases: TGTGCCAGCAGGCCGACTAGCGGGGGGCCCTACGAGCAGTACTTC. J is TRBJ2-7 and V is TRBV6-1, with 13 bases aligning to TRBD2. This CDR3 has 15 amino acids. The germline V gene encodes CDR1 MNHNS and CDR2 SASEGT. J lost 2 bases, V lost 6 bases, and 4 bases had no gene match.

This clonotype was counted at least ten times. The chain couples TRBV10-3 to TRBJ1-2, with TRBD1 matching over 12 bases. The ends lost 11 bases at V and 4 bases at J; junction bases unmatched: 8. The CDR3 runs to 14 residues. CDR1 is ENHRY and CDR2 is SYGVKD in the germline V gene. For the CDR3, the DNA is TGTGCCGTAAGGGACAGGGGGCCCGGCTATGGCTACACCTTC. Protein: CAVRDRGPGYGYTF.

The J gene is TRBJ2-2, the V gene TRBV19, with TRBD2 identical over 7 bases. The V segment lost 3 bases and the J segment 6 bases; nucleotides outside the gene matches: 4. Per germline, CDR1 LNHDA and CDR2 SQIVND (reference sequence). This CDR3 is 14 amino acids long. The CDR3 protein is CASSMTAGAGELFF. In DNA, the CDR3 is TGTGCCAGTAGTATGACTGCGGGGGCCGGGGAGCTGTTTTTT.

The V gene is TRBV11-2, the J gene TRBJ2-5; 7 positions agree with TRBD2. V was pared by 4 bases and J by 2 bases, with 7 bases of the junction left unmatched. Per germline, CDR1 SGHAT and CDR2 FQNNGV. The CDR3 is made up of 15 amino acids. CDR3 protein: CASSSSGILQETQYF. As DNA, the CDR3 is TGTGCCAGCAGCTCAAGCGGGATCCTGCAAGAGACCCAGTACTTC.

This clonotype was counted between two and nine times. The chain uses TRBV7-2 and TRBJ2-3, with TRBD2 matching over 8 bases. The CDR3 length is 15 residues. The germline V gene encodes CDR1 SGHTA and CDR2 FQGNSA. The junction had 4 bases not matched to a gene; V was cut back by 1 base and J by 4 bases. CDR3 in amino acids: CASSLGSGGADTQYF. For the CDR3, the DNA is TGTGCCAGCAGCTTAGGAAGCGGGGGCGCAGATACGCAGTATTTT. Full variable domain (outside the CDR3, taken from reference TRBV7-2 and TRBJ2-3): GAGVSQSPSNKVTEKGKDVELRCDPISGHTALYWYRQSLGQGLEFLIYFQGNSAPDKSGLPSDRFSAERTGGSVSTLTIQRTQQEDSAVYLCASSLGSGGADTQYFGPGTRLTVL.

The chain couples TRBV7-2 to TRBJ2-3; 7 nucleotides match TRBD2. The CDR3 is made up of 14 amino acids. J was trimmed by 12 bases and V by 1 base; bases with no gene match: 10. Germline V lookup: CDR1 SGHTA, CDR2 FQGNSA. The CDR3 spells CASSLEGQRGPQYF. CDR3 DNA: TGTGCCAGCAGCTTAGAAGGTCAGCGGGGACCCCAGTATTTT.

The chain joins TRBV3-1 to TRBJ1-3; 8 bases are shared with TRBD1. The CDR3 has 13 residues. From germline, CDR1 is LGHDT and CDR2 YNNKEL (reference sequence). J was trimmed by 9 bases and V by 4 bases; bases with no gene match: 5. CDR3 in DNA: TGTGCCAGCAGCCGGTGGACAGGGACCACCATATATTTT. Its translation: CASSRWTGTTIYF.

This clonotype was counted between two and nine times. J is TRBJ1-1 and V is TRBV21-1. TRBV21-1 is a pseudogene locus. The CDR3 contains 13 residues. DNA of the CDR3: TGTGCCAGCAGCAAAGGGCCGGACAGTGAAGCTTTCTTT. The encoded protein is CASSKGPDSEAFF.

This clonotype was picked up many times. The V call is TRBV12-3 or TRBV12-4, the J call TRBJ2-7; no definite D call. The CDR3 length is 12 residues. With 3 bases removed from V and 6 bases from J, the gap between germline ends came to 9 bases. Here the CDR3 DNA reads TGTGCCAGCAGTTTGGTCGGACGCGAGCAGTACTTC. It translates to CASSLVGREQYF.

This clonotype was found a few times. The CDR3 protein is CASSLYTGNTEAFF. The DNA for the CDR3 is TGTGCCAGCAGTTTATATACAGGGAACACTGAAGCTTTCTTT. J is TRBJ1-1 and V is TRBV27, with D tentatively TRBD1 (5 bases). This CDR3 has 14 amino acids. V shed 1 base and J shed 1 base, with 7 bases lying between them. Germline V lookup: CDR1 MNHEY, CDR2 SMNVEV (reference sequence).

This clonotype came up many times. This chain uses TRBV7-8 with TRBJ2-5, with D perhaps being TRBD1 or TRBD2 (6 bases each). CDR1 is SGHVS and CDR2 is FQNEAQ in the germline V gene. The CDR3 loop spans 13 amino acids. V lost 4 bases and J lost 9, with 15 bases in between. This chain's CDR3 is CASSSQGGSPQYF. The CDR3 DNA reads TGTGCCAGCAGCTCACAAGGGGGGTCGCCCCAGTACTTC. Complete variable domain (other parts from reference TRBV7-8 and TRBJ2-5): GAGVSQSPRYKVAKRGQDVALRCDPISGHVSLFWYQQALGQGPEFLTYFQNEAQLDKSGLPSDRFFAERPEGSVSTLKIQRTQQEDSAVYLCASSSQGGSPQYFGPGTRLLVL.